Detailed here is one T cell receptor (beta chain). These data are taken from a study of shared clonotypes between healthy human individuals. J gave up 5 bases and V 1 base, and 8 bases lay outside the gene matches. The CDR3 has 16 amino acids. Per the germline V gene, CDR1 is SGHRS and CDR2 is YFSETQ. Naive-designated CD8 cells lacked CD45RO, were positively enriched for CCR7, and omitted terminally differentiated effector memory CD45RA+ cells. Assay: immunoSEQ multiplex PCR; the TCRdb copy retains only in-frame clones and omits some. This sample yields fewer than 850,000 clones, of which around 96% are seen a single time; about 0.25% belongs to the top ten.

This sequence joins TRBV5-1 and TRBJ2-3; 9 bases map to TRBD2. Sequencing was carried out using naive CD8+ T cells sorted from blood. This TCR was sampled from a man aged 25 to 40 in good health. The CDR3 here is CASSLISSGTVDTQYF. The CDR3 bases are TGCGCCAGCAGCTTGATTTCTAGCGGGACGGTAGATACGCAGTATTTT.